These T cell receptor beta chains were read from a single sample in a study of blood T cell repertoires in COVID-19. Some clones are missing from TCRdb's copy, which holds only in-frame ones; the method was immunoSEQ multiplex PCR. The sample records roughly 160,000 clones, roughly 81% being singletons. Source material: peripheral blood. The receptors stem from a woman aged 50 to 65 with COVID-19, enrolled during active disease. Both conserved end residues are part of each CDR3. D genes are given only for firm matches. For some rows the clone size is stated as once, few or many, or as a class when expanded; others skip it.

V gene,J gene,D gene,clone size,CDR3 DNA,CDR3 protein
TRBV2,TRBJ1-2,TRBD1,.,TGTGCCAGCAGTGTCGGACAGGGGGCGACCTATGGCTACACCTTC,CASSVGQGATYGYTF
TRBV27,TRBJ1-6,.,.,TGTGCCAGCAGTCCGTACCCCGTAGGGGATAATTCACCCCTCCACTTT,CASSPYPVGDNSPLHF
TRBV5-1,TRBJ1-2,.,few,TGCGCCAGCAGCTTGGGAACAGCTGACTATGGCTACACCTTC,CASSLGTADYGYTF
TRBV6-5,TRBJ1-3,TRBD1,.,TGTGCCAGCAGTTATAAAGGGACAGGCTCTGGAAACACCATATATTTT,CASSYKGTGSGNTIYF
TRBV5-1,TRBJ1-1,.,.,TGCGCCAGCAGCTTACGGGGATTGAACACTGAAGCTTTCTTT,CASSLRGLNTEAFF
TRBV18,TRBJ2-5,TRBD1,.,TGTGCCAGCTCCCCGATGGGACAGGGAGTCCAAGAGACCCAGTACTTC,CASSPMGQGVQETQYF
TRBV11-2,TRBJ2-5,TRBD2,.,TGTGCCAGCAGCATCGAGCGGGGGGGCCGGGAGACCCAGTACTTC,CASSIERGGRETQYF
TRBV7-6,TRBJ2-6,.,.,TGTGCCAGCAGCCGGGACATCTCTGGGGCCAACGTCCTGACTTTC,CASSRDISGANVLTF
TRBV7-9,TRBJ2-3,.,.,TGTGCCAGCGTCGCAGGGAGCACAGATACGCAGTATTTT,CASVAGSTDTQYF
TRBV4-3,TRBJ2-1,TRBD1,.,TGCGCCAGCAGCGCCGGGACAGGGTACAATGAGCAGTTCTTC,CASSAGTGYNEQFF
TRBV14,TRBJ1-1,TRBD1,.,TGTGCCAGCAGCCTCAGGGACAGCTGGTTGAACACTGAAGCTTTCTTT,CASSLRDSWLNTEAFF
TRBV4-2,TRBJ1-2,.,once,TGTGCCAGCAGCCCGAGCCCTGGGCAGCAGAACTATGGCTACACCTTC,CASSPSPGQQNYGYTF
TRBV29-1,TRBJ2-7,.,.,TGCAGCGTTGTACAGGACTACGGCTACGAGCAGTACTTC,CSVVQDYGYEQYF
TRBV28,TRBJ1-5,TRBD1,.,TGTGCCAGCAGTTTATGGGGTACCGGGACAGGTAGCAATCAGCCCCAGCATTTT,CASSLWGTGTGSNQPQHF
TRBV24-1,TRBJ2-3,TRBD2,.,TGTGCCACCATAGGGTTAGCGGGAGTCACAGATACGCAGTATTTT,CATIGLAGVTDTQYF
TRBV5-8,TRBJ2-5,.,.,TGTGCCAGCGCCAAGACAGACCAAGAGACCCAGTACTTC,CASAKTDQETQYF
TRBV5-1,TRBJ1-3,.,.,TGCGCCAGCAGCTTGGCCGCCCCTACGAACACCATATATTTT,CASSLAAPTNTIYF
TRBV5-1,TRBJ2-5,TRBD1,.,TGCGCCAGCAGCTCTACAGGGGGACAAGAGACCCAGTACTTC,CASSSTGGQETQYF
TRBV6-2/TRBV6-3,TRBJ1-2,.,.,TGTGCCAGCAGTTACTCGGCAGGGAACCTTCGTGGCTACACCTTC,CASSYSAGNLRGYTF
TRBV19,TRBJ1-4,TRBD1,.,TGTGCCAGTAGTATCCCCCCACAGGGGGGTCATGAAAAACTGTTTTTT,CASSIPPQGGHEKLFF
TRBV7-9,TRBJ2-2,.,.,TGTGCCAGCAGCTTAGAGGGGACCGGGGAGCTGTTTTTT,CASSLEGTGELFF
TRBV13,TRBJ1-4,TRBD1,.,TGTGCCAGCAGCTCCTCAACAGGGGGACTTGAAAAACTGTTTTTT,CASSSSTGGLEKLFF
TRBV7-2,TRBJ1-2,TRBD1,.,TGTGCCAGCAGCCCCCACCCCACAGGGGCGGAATATGGCTACACCTTC,CASSPHPTGAEYGYTF
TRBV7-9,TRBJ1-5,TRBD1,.,TGTGCCAGCAGCTTCGGACAGGGCCTCAATCAGCCCCAGCATTTT,CASSFGQGLNQPQHF
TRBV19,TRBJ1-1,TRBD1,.,TGTGCCAGTAGTATTGGGACAGGGGTGGGGAACACTGAAGCTTTCTTT,CASSIGTGVGNTEAFF
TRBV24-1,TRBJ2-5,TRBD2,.,TGTGCCACCAGTGATGGGAGCTTGGGAGGGTATAGGACCCAGTACTTC,CATSDGSLGGYRTQYF
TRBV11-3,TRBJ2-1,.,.,TGTGCCAGCAGCTTAGATTTAGTCACGTACAATGAGCAGTTCTTC,CASSLDLVTYNEQFF
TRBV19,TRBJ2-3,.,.,TGTGCCAGTAGTGAACGGGGGTACACAGATACGCAGTATTTT,CASSERGYTDTQYF
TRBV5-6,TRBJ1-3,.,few,TGTGCCAGCAGCTTGGCTCAGGGAAACACCATATATTTT,CASSLAQGNTIYF
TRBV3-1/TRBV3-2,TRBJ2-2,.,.,TGTGCCAGCAGCCAAGATTGGGACTTGAACACCGGGGAGCTGTTTTTT,CASSQDWDLNTGELFF
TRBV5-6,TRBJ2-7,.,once,TGTGCCAGCAGCTTACCGGGACATGTGGGCTACGAGCAGTACTTC,CASSLPGHVGYEQYF
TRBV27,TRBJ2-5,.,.,TGTGCCAGCAGTTCCCCGGCGGGGGCCCAAGAGACCCAGTACTTC,CASSSPAGAQETQYF
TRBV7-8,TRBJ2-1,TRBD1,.,TGTGCCAGCAGCCAACCAAACAGGGGCCTATACAATGAGCAGTTCTTC,CASSQPNRGLYNEQFF
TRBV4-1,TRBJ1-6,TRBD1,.,TGCGCCAGCAGCCAAGATCTCGGGACAGGGATAAATTCACCCCTCCACTTT,CASSQDLGTGINSPLHF
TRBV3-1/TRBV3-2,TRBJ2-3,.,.,TGTGCCAGCAGCCAGGAGGACTTCACAGATACGCAGTATTTT,CASSQEDFTDTQYF
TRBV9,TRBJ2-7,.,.,TGTGCCAGCAGCGCGAGCTCCTACGAGCAGTACTTC,CASSASSYEQYF
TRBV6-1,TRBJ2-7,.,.,TGTGCCAGCAGTGACTACAGGGTTCCCTACGAGCAGTACTTC,CASSDYRVPYEQYF
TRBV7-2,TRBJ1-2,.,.,TGTGCCAGCAGCAACCGGACAGCGAACTATGGCTACACCTTC,CASSNRTANYGYTF
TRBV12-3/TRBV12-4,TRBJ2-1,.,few,TGTGCCAGCAGTCACGGAGGATACAATGAGCAGTTCTTC,CASSHGGYNEQFF
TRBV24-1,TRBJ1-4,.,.,TGTGCCACCAGTGAGCCCCAGGGTGGGCATGAAAAACTGTTTTTT,CATSEPQGGHEKLFF
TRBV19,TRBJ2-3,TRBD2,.,TGTGCCAGTAGTATGTCCGGGGGGGTGGATACGCAGTATTTT,CASSMSGGVDTQYF
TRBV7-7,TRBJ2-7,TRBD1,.,TGTGCCAGCAGCCAGGGACAGGGATACCACAACGAGCAGTACTTC,CASSQGQGYHNEQYF
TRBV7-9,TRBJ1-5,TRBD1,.,TGTGCCAGCTCACTGGCAGGGGGCGTGGAGCCCCAGCATTTT,CASSLAGGVEPQHF
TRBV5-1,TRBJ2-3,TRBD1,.,TGCGCCAGCAGCACCGGACAGGGGGACACAGATACGCAGTATTTT,CASSTGQGDTDTQYF
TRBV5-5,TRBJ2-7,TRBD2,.,TGTGCCAGCAGTTTTTTAGCGGGGGGCCCCTACGAGCAGTACTTC,CASSFLAGGPYEQYF
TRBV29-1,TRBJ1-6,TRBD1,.,TGCAGCGCCTCCCAGGGGGCTAATTCACCCCTCCACTTT,CSASQGANSPLHF